A single sample is the source of the 21 T cell receptor beta chains below, sequenced in a study of blood T cell repertoires in COVID-19. The table came from immunoSEQ multiplex PCR; TCRdb's copy has only in-frame clones and leaves some out. The repertoire holds around 280,000 clones, with just under 85% as singletons. The sequenced sample was peripheral blood. The receptors shown here come from a woman aged 50 to 60 with active or convalescent COVID-19.

J is TRBJ1-2 and V is TRBV19; D not certain. V was shortened by 8 bases and J by 4 bases, with 8 bases between the two germline ends. Germline V gives CDR1 LNHDA, CDR2 SQIVND (reference sequence). The CDR3 is made up of 11 amino acids. The DNA of the CDR3 is TGTGCCAGTTCTGGGCCCTATGGCTACACCTTC. Translation gives CASSGPYGYTF.

The V and J genes are TRBV25-1 and TRBJ1-1; 7 bases are a match to TRBD1. Germline V lookup: CDR1 MGHDK, CDR2 SYGVNS. The CDR3 has 15 residues. The V gene end was trimmed by 5 bases and the J gene end by 2 bases; junction bases not matched to a gene: 8. The CDR3 spells CASSPLDRANTEAFF. In DNA form, the CDR3 reads TGTGCCAGCAGTCCACTAGACAGGGCCAACACTGAAGCTTTCTTT.

The rearrangement links TRBV5-1 to TRBJ1-6; TRBD1 matches 12 bases. CDR3 length equals 15 residues. With V trimmed by 0 bases and J by 9 bases, 1 base remained unmatched. In germline, CDR1 is SGHRS, CDR2 YFSETQ. CDR3 amino acids: CASSLEGQGASPLHF. CDR3 sequence (DNA): TGCGCCAGCAGCTTGGAGGGACAGGGGGCTTCACCCCTCCACTTT.

The chain couples TRBV9 to TRBJ2-1; 15 positions agree with TRBD2. V lost 0 bases, J lost 4 bases, and 5 bases stayed unmatched. CDR3 length: 18 residues. Germline CDR1 SGDLS, CDR2 YYNGEE. This CDR3 is CASSVASGLAGGYNEQFF. The CDR3 DNA sequence: TGTGCCAGCAGCGTAGCTTCCGGACTAGCGGGAGGGTACAATGAGCAGTTCTTC. The full variable domain, with the rest looked up from reference TRBV9 and TRBJ2-1, is DSGVTQTPKHLITATGQRVTLRCSPRSGDLSVYWYQQSLDQGLQFLIQYYNGEERAKGNILERFSAQQFPDLHSELNLSSLELGDSALYFCASSVASGLAGGYNEQFFGPGTRLTVL.

Only one count was recorded for this clone. The genes are TRBV15 and TRBJ2-7, with 12 nucleotides matching TRBD2. The V segment lost 0 bases and the J segment 4 bases; nucleotides outside the gene matches: 4. Germline V gene data show CDR1 as LNHNV and CDR2 as YYDKDF (reference sequence). The CDR3 is 16 amino acids. CDR3 amino acids: CATSRDRLAGVYEQYF. The DNA for the CDR3 is TGTGCCACCAGCAGAGATCGACTAGCGGGAGTTTACGAGCAGTACTTC.

V is TRBV6-5 and J is TRBJ1-1; D unclear. CDR3 length: 13 amino acids. V lost 2 bases and J lost 1, with 5 bases in between. Germline values: CDR1 MNHEY, CDR2 SVGAGI. For the CDR3, the DNA is TGTGCCAGCAGTTACGCGCAGAACACTGAAGCTTTCTTT. This translates into CASSYAQNTEAFF.

A single count supports this clone. The V gene is TRBV2, the J gene TRBJ2-3, with TRBD2 identical over 7 bases. V lost 7 bases and J lost 3; bases outside the gene matches: 7. This CDR3 contains 14 residues. The germline gives CDR1 SNHLY, CDR2 FYNNEI. The CDR3 bases are TGTGCCAGCACCCTCAGACTAGCAACAGATACGCAGTATTTT. This encodes CASTLRLATDTQYF. The full variable domain, rest sourced from reference TRBV2 and TRBJ2-3, is EPEVTQTPSHQVTQMGQEVILRCVPISNHLYFYWYRQILGQKVEFLVSFYNNEISEKSEIFDDQFSVERPDGSNFTLKIRSTKLEDSAMYFCASTLRLATDTQYFGPGTRLTVL.

The chain combines TRBV5-4 with TRBJ2-2; TRBD1 is a possible D gene (6 bases). The CDR3 consists of 15 residues. The V end was cut by 2 bases, the J end by 5 bases, with 13 bases between. Germline CDR1 is SGHNT and CDR2 is YYREEE (reference sequence). The DNA for the CDR3 is TGTGCCAGCAGCTTAGGACAGAGTAGGACCGGGGAGCTGTTTTTT. Translating it yields CASSLGQSRTGELFF. The whole variable domain, filled in from reference TRBV5-4 and TRBJ2-2, reads ETGVTQSPTHLIKTRGQQVTLRCSSQSGHNTVSWYQQALGQGPQFIFQYYREEENGRGNFPPRFSGLQFPNYSSELNVNALELDDSALYLCASSLGQSRTGELFFGEGSRLTVL.

V and J are TRBV5-4 and TRBJ2-1; the match to TRBD2 covers 8 bases. Germline V gene sequence: CDR1 SGHNT, CDR2 YYREEE (reference sequence). With 0 bases clipped from V and 2 bases from J, the junction kept 4 bases outside the gene matches. The CDR3 runs 16 residues. CDR3 region: CASSLGGTSPYNEQFF. The DNA of the CDR3 is TGTGCCAGCAGCTTGGGGGGGACTAGTCCCTACAATGAGCAGTTCTTC.

The chain recombines TRBV28 with TRBJ2-3; D is perhaps TRBD2 (7 bases). Germline loops: CDR1 MDHEN, CDR2 SYDVKM. V was pared by 5 bases and J by 1 base, with 22 bases between. This CDR3 has 18 residues. CDR3 in DNA: TGTGCCAGCAGTCTTTTACGGTTGAGGGGGGGCCGCACAGATACGCAGTATTTT. The encoded protein is CASSLLRLRGGRTDTQYF.

This chain uses TRBV11-2 with TRBJ1-2, with a weak D call TRBD1 (6 bases). V was cut by 5 bases and J by 6 bases, with 19 bases left in between. Germline V CDR1 and CDR2: SGHAT, FQNNGV. This CDR3 is built from 15 residues. CDR3 residues: CASSHTLAGGDGYTF. The CDR3 DNA sequence: TGTGCCAGCAGCCATACCCTCGCGGGGGGCGATGGCTACACCTTC.

Details on this clone: Other DNA sequences within the sample encode an identical CDR3. The J gene is TRBJ2-5, the V gene TRBV12-3 or TRBV12-4; D ambiguous. The CDR3 covers 12 residues. V was shortened by 3 bases and J by 0 bases, with 2 bases between the two germline ends. The CDR3 here is CASSFNQETQYF. CDR3 sequence (DNA): TGTGCCAGCAGTTTTAACCAAGAGACCCAGTACTTC.

In the case of this clone: The same CDR3 also results from other DNA sequences found in this sample. This chain links TRBV9 with TRBJ1-1; 8 positions match TRBD1. The J segment lost 0 bases and the V segment lost 2 bases, leaving 3 bases of the junction unmatched. This CDR3 comprises 15 residues. The germline gives CDR1 SGDLS, CDR2 YYNGEE. In DNA, the CDR3 is TGTGCCAGCAGCGTCGGGGACAGGATGAACACTGAAGCTTTCTTT. The encoded protein is CASSVGDRMNTEAFF.

The chain links TRBV10-1 to TRBJ1-1; D is unclear. The germline V gene has CDR1 WNHNN and CDR2 SYGVQD (reference sequence). This CDR3 has 14 residues. The V end lost 3 bases, the J end lost 5 bases, and 13 bases lay between the germline ends. CDR3 nucleotide sequence: TGCGCCAGCAGTGAATCGCAGACATTTACTGAAGCTTTCTTT. As protein: CASSESQTFTEAFF.

V usage is TRBV5-4 and J usage is TRBJ1-2, with a weak D call TRBD1 (5 bases). The CDR3 has 14 residues. V lost 0 bases to trimming and J lost 6 bases, with 12 bases between them. From germline, CDR1 is SGHNT and CDR2 YYREEE (reference sequence). Here the CDR3 reads CASSLVGGDNGYTF. The CDR3 DNA follows: TGTGCCAGCAGCTTGGTCGGGGGGGATAATGGCTACACCTTC.

The V and J genes are TRBV5-1 and TRBJ1-1; 7 bases fit TRBD1. Looked up from germline, CDR1 is SGHRS and CDR2 is YFSETQ. The V and J ends lost 8 bases and 3 bases, in that order; junction bases with no gene match: 10. The CDR3 has 14 amino acids. CDR3 bases: TGCGCCAGTAGATCCGGACAGGTGGACACTGAAGCTTTCTTT. Protein: CASRSGQVDTEAFF.

This clone is a singleton in its sample. The genes are TRBV27 and TRBJ2-3; 11 nucleotides line up with TRBD2. Trimming took 1 base from V and 0 from J; bases not matched to a gene: 12. The CDR3 runs to 20 residues. The germline CDR1 and CDR2 sequences are MNHEY and SMNVEV (reference sequence). CDR3 region: CASSLWASGRRTASTDTQYF. CDR3 nucleotides: TGTGCCAGCAGTTTATGGGCTAGCGGGAGGAGGACAGCTAGCACAGATACGCAGTATTTT.

The chain employs TRBV7-2 and TRBJ1-2; a possible D gene is TRBD1 (5 bases). This CDR3 spans 15 amino acids. Looked up from germline, CDR1 is SGHTA and CDR2 is FQGNSA. V was clipped by 4 bases and J by 4 bases, with 16 bases between them. CDR3 DNA: TGTGCCAGCAGCTCATCCGCCGGGACTCGCTATGGCTACACCTTC. Its protein product is CASSSSAGTRYGYTF.

This clone was observed at least ten times. The V gene is TRBV14, the J gene TRBJ1-2; TRBD1 aligns across 8 bases. Germline V CDR1 and CDR2: SGHDN, FVKESK. V dropped 4 bases and J dropped 4; count of bases not matched to a gene: 8. This CDR3 has 15 amino acids. The CDR3 sequence is CASSPPGTGGYGYTF. The DNA of the CDR3 is TGTGCCAGCAGCCCACCCGGGACAGGAGGCTATGGCTACACCTTC.

This chain links TRBV27 with TRBJ1-5; TRBD1 matches 8 bases. The CDR3 spans 18 residues. The junction had 8 bases not matched to a gene; V was cut back by 1 base and J by 0 bases. CDR1 MNHEY and CDR2 SMNVEV come from the germline V gene (reference sequence). CDR3 protein: CASSLLGAGGFSNQPQHF. CDR3 nucleotides: TGTGCCAGCAGTTTATTGGGGGCAGGGGGCTTTAGCAATCAGCCCCAGCATTTT.

The rearrangement uses TRBV5-4 and TRBJ2-7, with TRBD2 matching over 8 bases. V lost 7 bases, J lost 4 bases, and 7 bases stayed unmatched. In germline, CDR1 is SGHNT, CDR2 YYREEE (reference sequence). The CDR3 contains 13 residues. The CDR3 loop reads CASSQRGKYEQYF. The DNA for the CDR3 is TGTGCCAGCTCCCAGCGGGGGAAATACGAGCAGTACTTC.